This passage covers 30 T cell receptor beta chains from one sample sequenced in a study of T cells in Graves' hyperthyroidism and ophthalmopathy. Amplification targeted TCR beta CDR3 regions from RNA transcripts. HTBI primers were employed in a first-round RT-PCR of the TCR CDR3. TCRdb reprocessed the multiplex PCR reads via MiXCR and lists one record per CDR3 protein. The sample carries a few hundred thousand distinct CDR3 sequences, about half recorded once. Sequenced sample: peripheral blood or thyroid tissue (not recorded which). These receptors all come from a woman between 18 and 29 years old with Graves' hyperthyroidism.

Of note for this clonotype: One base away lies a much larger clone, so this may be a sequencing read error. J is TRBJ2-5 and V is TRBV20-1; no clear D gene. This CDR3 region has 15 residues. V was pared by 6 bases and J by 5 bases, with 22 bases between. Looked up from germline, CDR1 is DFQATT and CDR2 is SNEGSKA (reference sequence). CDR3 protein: CSAPATRRRGETQYF. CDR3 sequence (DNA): TGCAGTGCCCCAGCCACGCGACGGCGCGGTGAGACCCAGTACTTC.

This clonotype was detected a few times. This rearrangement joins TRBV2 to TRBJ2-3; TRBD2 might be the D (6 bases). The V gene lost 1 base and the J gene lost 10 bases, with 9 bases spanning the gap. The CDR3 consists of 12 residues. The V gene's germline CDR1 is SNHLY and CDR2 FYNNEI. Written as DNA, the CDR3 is TGTGCCAGCAGTGAAGGAGCGGGTGCGCAGTATTTT. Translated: CASSEGAGAQYF.

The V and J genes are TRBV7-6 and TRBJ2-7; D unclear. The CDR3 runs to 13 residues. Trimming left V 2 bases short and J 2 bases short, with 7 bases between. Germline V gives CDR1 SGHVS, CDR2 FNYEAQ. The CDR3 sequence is CASSLQETYEQYF. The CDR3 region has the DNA TGTGCCAGCAGCTTACAGGAGACCTACGAGCAGTACTTC.

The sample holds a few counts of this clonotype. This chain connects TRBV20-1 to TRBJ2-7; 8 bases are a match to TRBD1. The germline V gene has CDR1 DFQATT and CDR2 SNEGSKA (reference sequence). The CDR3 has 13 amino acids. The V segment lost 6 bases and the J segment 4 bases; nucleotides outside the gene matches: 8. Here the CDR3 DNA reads TGCAGTGCCGTCAGGGGGCGCGGGTACGAGCAGTACTTC. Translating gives CSAVRGRGYEQYF.

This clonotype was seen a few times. CDR3 sequence reads: CATSGTGGNEQFF. The CDR3 DNA sequence: TGTGCCACCAGCGGGACAGGGGGCAATGAGCAGTTCTTC. The chain couples TRBV15 to TRBJ2-7; 11 nucleotides match TRBD1. The end of the DNA is better explained by TRBJ2-1, so the J call may be wrong. The germline V gene has CDR1 LNHNV and CDR2 YYDKDF (reference sequence). The CDR3 has 13 residues.

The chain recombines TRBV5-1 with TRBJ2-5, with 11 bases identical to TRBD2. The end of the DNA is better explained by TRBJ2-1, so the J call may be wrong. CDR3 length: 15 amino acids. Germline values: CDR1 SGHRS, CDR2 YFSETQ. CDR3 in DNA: TGCGCCAGCAGTTTGACTAGCGGGACCAACAATGAGCAGTTCTTC. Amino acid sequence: CASSLTSGTNNEQFF.

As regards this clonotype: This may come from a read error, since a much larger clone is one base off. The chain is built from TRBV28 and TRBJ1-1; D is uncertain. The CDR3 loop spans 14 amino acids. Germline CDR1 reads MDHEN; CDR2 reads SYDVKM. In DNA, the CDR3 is TGTGCCTGCAGTTTCTGGGGTAGGGACACTGAAGCTTTCTTT. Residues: CACSFWGRDTEAFF.

In nucleotides, the CDR3 is TGTGCCAGCAGCTTAGTCATGGGCGGGAGGGCCAATATGGATGAGCAGTTCTTC. Translated, it gives CASSLVMGGRANMDEQFF. The rearrangement uses TRBV7-9 and TRBJ2-1, with 9 bases aligning to TRBD2. After removal of 1 base from V and 8 bases from J, the junction contained 15 bases not matched to a gene. The CDR3 length is 18 residues. CDR1 is SEHNR and CDR2 is FQNEAQ in the germline V gene (reference sequence). The full variable domain, its missing parts supplied by reference TRBV7-9 and TRBJ2-1, is DTGVSQNPRHKITKRGQNVTFRCDPISEHNRLYWYRQTLGQGPEFLTYFQNEAQLEKSRLLSDRFSAERPKGSFSTLEIQRTEQGDSAMYLCASSLVMGGRANMDEQFFGPGTRLTVL.

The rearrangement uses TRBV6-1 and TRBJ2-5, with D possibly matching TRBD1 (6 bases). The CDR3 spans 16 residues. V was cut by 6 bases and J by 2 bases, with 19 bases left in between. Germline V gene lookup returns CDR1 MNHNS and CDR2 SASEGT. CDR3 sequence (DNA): TGTGCCAGCAGAACTCTCCCGGGACACAGTCAAGAGACCCAGTACTTC. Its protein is CASRTLPGHSQETQYF.

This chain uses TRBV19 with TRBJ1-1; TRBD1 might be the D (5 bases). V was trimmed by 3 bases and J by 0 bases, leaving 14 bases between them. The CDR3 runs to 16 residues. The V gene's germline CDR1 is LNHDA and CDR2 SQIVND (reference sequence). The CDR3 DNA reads TGTGCCAGTAGTATCGGGCAGGGATCCATGAACACTGAAGCTTTCTTT. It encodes CASSIGQGSMNTEAFF. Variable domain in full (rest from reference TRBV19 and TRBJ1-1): DGGITQSPKYLFRKEGQNVTLSCEQNLNHDAMYWYRQDPGQGLRLIYYSQIVNDFQKGDIAEGYSVSREKKESFPLTVTSAQKNPTAFYLCASSIGQGSMNTEAFFGQGTRLTVV.

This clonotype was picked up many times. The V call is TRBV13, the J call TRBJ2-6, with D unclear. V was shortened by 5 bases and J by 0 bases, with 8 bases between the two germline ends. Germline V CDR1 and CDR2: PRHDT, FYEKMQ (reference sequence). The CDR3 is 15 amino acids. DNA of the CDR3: TGTGCCAGCAGCCTACTGAACTCTGGGGCCAACGTCCTGACTTTC. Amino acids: CASSLLNSGANVLTF.

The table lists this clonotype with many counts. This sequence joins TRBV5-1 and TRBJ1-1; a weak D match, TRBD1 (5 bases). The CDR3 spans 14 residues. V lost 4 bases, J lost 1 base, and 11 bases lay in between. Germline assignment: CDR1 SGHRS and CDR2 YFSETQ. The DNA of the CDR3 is TGCGCCAGCAGCCTAGGGGCCGCGAACACTGAAGCTTTCTTT. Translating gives CASSLGAANTEAFF. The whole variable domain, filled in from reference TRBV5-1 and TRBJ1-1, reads KAGVTQTPRYLIKTRGQQVTLSCSPISGHRSVSWYQQTPGQGLQFLFEYFSETQRNKGNFPGRFSGRQFSNSRSEMNVSTLELGDSALYLCASSLGAANTEAFFGQGTRLTVV.

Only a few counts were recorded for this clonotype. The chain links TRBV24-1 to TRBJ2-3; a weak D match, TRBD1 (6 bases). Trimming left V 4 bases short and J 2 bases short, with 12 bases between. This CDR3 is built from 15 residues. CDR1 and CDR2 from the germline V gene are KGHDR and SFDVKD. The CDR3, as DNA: TGTGCCACCAGTGACCCTCGGGACAACACAGATACGCAGTATTTT. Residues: CATSDPRDNTDTQYF.

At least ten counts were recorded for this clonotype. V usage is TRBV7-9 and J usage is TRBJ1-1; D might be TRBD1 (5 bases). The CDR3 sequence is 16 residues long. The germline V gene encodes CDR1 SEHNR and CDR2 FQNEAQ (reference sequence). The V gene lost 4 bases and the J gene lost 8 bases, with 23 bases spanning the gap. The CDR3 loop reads CASSWVATGETWEAFF. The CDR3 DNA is TGTGCCAGCAGCTGGGTAGCTACGGGGGAAACCTGGGAAGCTTTCTTT. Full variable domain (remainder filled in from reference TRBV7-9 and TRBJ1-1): DTGVSQNPRHKITKRGQNVTFRCDPISEHNRLYWYRQTLGQGPEFLTYFQNEAQLEKSRLLSDRFSAERPKGSFSTLEIQRTEQGDSAMYLCASSWVATGETWEAFFGQGTRLTVV.

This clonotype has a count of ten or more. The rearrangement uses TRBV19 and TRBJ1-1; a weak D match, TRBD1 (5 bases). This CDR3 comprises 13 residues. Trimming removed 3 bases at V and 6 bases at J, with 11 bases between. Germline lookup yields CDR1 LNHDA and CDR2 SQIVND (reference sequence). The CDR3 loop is CASSILQGAEAFF. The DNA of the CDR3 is TGTGCCAGTAGTATTTTGCAGGGCGCTGAAGCTTTCTTT.

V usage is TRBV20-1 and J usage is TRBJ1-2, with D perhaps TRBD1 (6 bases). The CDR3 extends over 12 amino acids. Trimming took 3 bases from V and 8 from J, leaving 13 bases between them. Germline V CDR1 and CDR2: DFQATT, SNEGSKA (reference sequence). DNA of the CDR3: TGCAGTGCTAGGGGGCAGGGGTTAGGCTACACCTTC. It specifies CSARGQGLGYTF.

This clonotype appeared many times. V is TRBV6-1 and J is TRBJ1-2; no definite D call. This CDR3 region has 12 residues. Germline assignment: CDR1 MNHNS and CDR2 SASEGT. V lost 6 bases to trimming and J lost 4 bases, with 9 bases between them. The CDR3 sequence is CASRVVGYGYTF. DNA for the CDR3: TGTGCCAGCAGAGTCGTGGGCTATGGCTACACCTTC.

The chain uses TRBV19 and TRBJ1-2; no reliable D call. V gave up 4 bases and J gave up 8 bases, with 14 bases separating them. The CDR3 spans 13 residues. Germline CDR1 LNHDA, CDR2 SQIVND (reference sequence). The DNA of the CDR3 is TGTGCCAGTAGTACGGGCCGGCCGAACGGCTACACCTTC. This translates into CASSTGRPNGYTF.

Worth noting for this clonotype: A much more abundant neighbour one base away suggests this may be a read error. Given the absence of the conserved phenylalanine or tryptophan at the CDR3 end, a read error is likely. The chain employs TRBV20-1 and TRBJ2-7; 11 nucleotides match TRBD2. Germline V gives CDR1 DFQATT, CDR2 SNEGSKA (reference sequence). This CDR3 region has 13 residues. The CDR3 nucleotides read TGCAGCACCTCGCCTAGCGGGAGGTACGAGCAGTACTCC. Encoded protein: CSTSPSGRYEQYS.

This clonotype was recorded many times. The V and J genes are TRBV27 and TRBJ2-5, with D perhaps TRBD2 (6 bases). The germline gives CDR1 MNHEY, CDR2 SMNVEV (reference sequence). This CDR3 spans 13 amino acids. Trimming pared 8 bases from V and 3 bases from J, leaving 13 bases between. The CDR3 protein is CASASGGEETQYF. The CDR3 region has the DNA TGTGCCAGCGCCTCAGGAGGGGAAGAGACCCAGTACTTC.

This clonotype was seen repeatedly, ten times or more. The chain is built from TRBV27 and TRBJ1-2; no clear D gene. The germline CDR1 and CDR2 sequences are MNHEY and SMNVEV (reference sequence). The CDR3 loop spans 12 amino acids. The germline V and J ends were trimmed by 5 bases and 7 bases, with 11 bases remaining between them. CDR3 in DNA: TGTGCCAGCAGTGGCGGGCGGGGTGGCTACACCTTC. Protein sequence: CASSGGRGGYTF.

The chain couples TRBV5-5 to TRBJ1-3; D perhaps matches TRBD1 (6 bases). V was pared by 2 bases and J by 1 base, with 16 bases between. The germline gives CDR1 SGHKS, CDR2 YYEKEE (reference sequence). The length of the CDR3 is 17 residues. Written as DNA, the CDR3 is TGTGCCAGCAGCTTAGGGGACGGGACACATTCTGGAAACACCATATATTTT. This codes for CASSLGDGTHSGNTIYF. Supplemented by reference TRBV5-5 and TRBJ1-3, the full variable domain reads DAGVTQSPTHLIKTRGQQVTLRCSPISGHKSVSWYQQVLGQGPQFIFQYYEKEERGRGNFPDRFSARQFPNYSSELNVNALLLGDSALYLCASSLGDGTHSGNTIYFGEGSWLTVV.

CDR3 residues: CSVSGGGYGYTF. For the CDR3, the DNA is TGCAGCGTTAGTGGTGGCGGCTATGGCTACACCTTC. The chain couples TRBV29-1 to TRBJ1-2, with D unresolved. The CDR3 is 12 residues long. From germline, CDR1 is SQVTM and CDR2 ANQGSEA. Trimming removed 5 bases at V and 4 bases at J, with 11 bases between.

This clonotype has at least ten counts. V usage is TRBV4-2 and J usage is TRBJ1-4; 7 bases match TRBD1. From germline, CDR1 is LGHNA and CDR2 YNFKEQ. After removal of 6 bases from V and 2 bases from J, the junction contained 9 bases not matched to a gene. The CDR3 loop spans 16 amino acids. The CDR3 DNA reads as TGTGCCAGCAGACGGGCAGGGGGGGCCACTAATGAAAAACTGTTTTTT. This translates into CASRRAGGATNEKLFF.

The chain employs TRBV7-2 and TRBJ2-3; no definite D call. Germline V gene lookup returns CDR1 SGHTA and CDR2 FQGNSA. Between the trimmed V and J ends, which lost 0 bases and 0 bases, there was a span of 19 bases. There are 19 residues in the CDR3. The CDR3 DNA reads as TGTGCCAGCAGCTTAGCGCTAGGGCAGATCAGACATAGCACAGATACGCAGTATTTT. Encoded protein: CASSLALGQIRHSTDTQYF.

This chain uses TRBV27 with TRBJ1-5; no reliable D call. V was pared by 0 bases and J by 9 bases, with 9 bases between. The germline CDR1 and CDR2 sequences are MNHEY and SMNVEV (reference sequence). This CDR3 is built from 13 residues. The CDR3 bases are TGTGCCAGCAGTTTATCTCCATCAAGGCCCCAGCATTTT. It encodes CASSLSPSRPQHF.

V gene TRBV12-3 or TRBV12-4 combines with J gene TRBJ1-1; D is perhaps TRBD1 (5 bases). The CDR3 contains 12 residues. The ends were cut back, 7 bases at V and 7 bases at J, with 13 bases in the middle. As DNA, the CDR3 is TGTGCCAGCACAATCGGGGGGTATGAAGCTTTCTTT. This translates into CASTIGGYEAFF.

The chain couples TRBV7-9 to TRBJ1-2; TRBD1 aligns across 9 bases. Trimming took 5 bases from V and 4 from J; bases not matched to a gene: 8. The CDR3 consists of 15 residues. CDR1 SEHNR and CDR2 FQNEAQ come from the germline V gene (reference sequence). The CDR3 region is CASSITGGRSYGYTF. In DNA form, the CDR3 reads TGTGCCAGCAGCATTACAGGGGGCCGTAGCTATGGCTACACCTTC.

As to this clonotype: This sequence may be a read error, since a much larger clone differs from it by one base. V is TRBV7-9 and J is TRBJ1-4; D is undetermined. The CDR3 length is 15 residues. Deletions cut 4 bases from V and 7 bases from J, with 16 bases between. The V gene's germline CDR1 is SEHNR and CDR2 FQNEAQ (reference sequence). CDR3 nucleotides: TGTGCCAGCAGCTCCGCGGGCAGGTTCATTGAAAAACTGTTTTTT. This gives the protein CASSSAGRFIEKLFF.

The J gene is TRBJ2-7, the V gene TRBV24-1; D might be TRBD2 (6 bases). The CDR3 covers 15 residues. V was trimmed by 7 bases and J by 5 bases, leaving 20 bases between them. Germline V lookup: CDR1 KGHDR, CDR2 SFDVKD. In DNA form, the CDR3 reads TGTGCCACCAGCAGAGAATGGGCGGGACGGGACGAGCAGTACTTC. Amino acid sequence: CATSREWAGRDEQYF.